This T cell receptor beta chain was retrieved from a study of identical twins (dated by TCRdb to about 2016). About the investigation overall: To test whether fetal clonotypes persist, the study used deep sequencing on TCR alpha and beta repertoires from monozygotic twins, unrelated adults of various ages, and cord blood. Replicate twin experiments were performed at different times using different library preparation protocols to rule out contamination.

The investigation overall reported the following: Out-of-frame TCR alpha sequences shared between twins showed an excess of low generation-probability sequences compared with coincidental sharing between unrelated individuals. Conclusions relied on cross-sectional statistical analysis, since the same donors could not be followed over many years. In monozygotic twins, out-of-frame TCR alpha sharing was systematically underestimated by recombination models, although the models agreed with sharing between unrelated individuals. Fewer insertions were carried by abundant cord blood beta clonotypes; a weaker similar trend was observed in young adult naive repertoires, while no such trend was observed in memory repertoires. In beta out-of-frame sequences, excess twin sharing was weaker, because having fewer shared sequences lowered the signal-to-noise ratio. Zero-insertion analyses could be partly confounded by invariant T cells such as MAIT and iNKT, though diverse VJ usage argued against such confounding for most clonotypes.

Only healthy Caucasian donors were included. The twin cohort comprised three pairs of female monozygotic twins, all aged about 18 to 29 years. The RNA used for TCR libraries was isolated from peripheral blood mononuclear cells. As concerns this clonotype: There is no known antigen for this receptor. Base-call qualities are not available, and no considerably larger clone is one nucleotide away.

CDR1 is given as MGHRA and CDR2 as YSYEKL, both from the germline V gene. The junction shows trimming of 4 bases on V and 4 bases on J, plus 10 bases between the germline ends. The CDR3 runs 13 amino acids, cysteine and phenylalanine included. Only the CDR3 part of the read is kept: 39 bases, read in frame from the first base. Libraries came from 5' RACE. Sequencing used an Illumina HiSeq 2000. Template switching added a universal primer binding site, and the final cDNA carried a unique molecular identifier that allowed TCR cDNA molecules to be counted accurately. First-strand cDNA for TCR alpha and beta chains was synthesized from specific primers in the conserved constant-segment region. To control for contamination, every cDNA library carried two barcodes: a SMART-Mk sample barcode plus Illumina barcodes. TruSeq adapter sequences along with Illumina sample barcodes were introduced in two successive PCR steps. The Illumina HiSeq platform was used with custom primers to sequence TCR alpha and beta cDNA libraries. The source study handled its data this way. MiGEC processed the raw reads to extract unique molecular identifiers, while MiXCR was used to determine the CDR3 positions. For each individual, recombination models were inferred using an EM algorithm with the repgenHMM and IGoR tools. Shared clonotype analysis was performed with the tcR package in R, normalizing sharing by the product of cloneset sizes. Out-of-frame nonproductive sequences were analyzed to study raw recombination free of thymic and clonal selection effects. The public sequencing data were trimmed at Q25 with fastp and processed into clonotypes with MiXCR by TCRdb, which kept only in-frame beta chains. Rows are unified per CDR3 protein, each entry keeping the most common DNA and genes. Clone size and V and J calls follow TCRdb, not the original study. The table for this sample lists about 920,000 distinct CDR3 sequences; roughly 12% of them were counted only once. Around 1.6% of the sample is taken by the ten largest.

This sample also appeared in a second study, on yellow fever vaccine responses in identical twins. Reported in the second study: According to the authors, the vaccine-induced T cell response in identical twins seemed to be partly convergent and partly specific to each individual. The study precisely tracked vaccine-responding T cell clones in identical twins.

The TCR sequence derives from a young woman in good health. Sequences were obtained from PBMCs. This chain joins TRBV4-1 to TRBJ1-1; matching of 5 bases hints at TRBD1 as the D gene. The sequenced DNA: TGCGCCAGCAGCCGGTTGGGGGTCACTGAAGCTTTCTTT. This codes for CASSRLGVTEAFF.